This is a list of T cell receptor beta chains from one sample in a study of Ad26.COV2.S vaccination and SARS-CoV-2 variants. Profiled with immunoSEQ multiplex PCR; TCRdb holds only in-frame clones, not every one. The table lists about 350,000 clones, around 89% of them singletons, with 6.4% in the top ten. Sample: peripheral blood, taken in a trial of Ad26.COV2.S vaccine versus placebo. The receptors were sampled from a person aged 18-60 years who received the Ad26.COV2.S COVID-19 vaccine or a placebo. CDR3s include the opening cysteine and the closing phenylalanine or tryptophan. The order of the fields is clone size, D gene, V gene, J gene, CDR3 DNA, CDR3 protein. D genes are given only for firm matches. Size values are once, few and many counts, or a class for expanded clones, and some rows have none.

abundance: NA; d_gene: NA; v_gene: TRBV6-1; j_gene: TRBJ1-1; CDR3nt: TGTGCCAGCAGACAGGGTTCGGGCACTGAAGCTTTCTTT; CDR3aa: CASRQGSGTEAFF
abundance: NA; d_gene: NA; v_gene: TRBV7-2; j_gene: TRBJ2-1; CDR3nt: TGTGCCAGCAGCTTAGGAAGGAATGAGCAGTTCTTC; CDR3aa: CASSLGRNEQFF
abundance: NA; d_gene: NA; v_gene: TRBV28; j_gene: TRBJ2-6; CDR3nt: TGTGCCAGCAGTCCCGCCTCTGGGGCCAACGTCCTGACTTTC; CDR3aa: CASSPASGANVLTF
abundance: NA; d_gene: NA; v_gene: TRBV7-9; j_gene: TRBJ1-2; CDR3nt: TGTGCCAGCAGCGAGGGAAGGGGTGACTATGGCTACACCTTC; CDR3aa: CASSEGRGDYGYTF
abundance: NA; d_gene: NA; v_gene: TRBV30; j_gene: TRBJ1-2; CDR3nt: TGTGCCTGGAGTGTGTGGCAGCCCCTGGGCTACACCTTC; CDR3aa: CAWSVWQPLGYTF
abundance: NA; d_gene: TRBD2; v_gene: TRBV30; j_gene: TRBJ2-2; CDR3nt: TGTGCCTGGGGCTCCCTATACAGCTTGACTAGCCCCATTACCTCCGGGGAGCTGTTTTTT; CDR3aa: CAWGSLYSLTSPITSGELFF
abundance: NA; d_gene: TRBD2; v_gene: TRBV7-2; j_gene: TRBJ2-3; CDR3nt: TGTGCCAGCAGTTTTCTCCCCGCCGGGACTAGCATCACAGATACGCAGTATTTT; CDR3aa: CASSFLPAGTSITDTQYF
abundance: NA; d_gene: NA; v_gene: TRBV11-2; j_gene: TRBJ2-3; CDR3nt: TGTGCCAGCAGTTTAACGAGCACAGATACGCAGTATTTT; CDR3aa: CASSLTSTDTQYF
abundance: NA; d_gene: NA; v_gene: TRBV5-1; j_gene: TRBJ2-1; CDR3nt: TGCGCCAGCAGCTTGGTCATCTCACCCTCGGGTGGTGAGCAGTTCTTC; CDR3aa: CASSLVISPSGGEQFF
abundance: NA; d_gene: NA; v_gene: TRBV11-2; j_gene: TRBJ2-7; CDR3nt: TGTGCCAGCAGCCGATCGCCCCCTCGAGGAAAAACCTACGAGCAGTACTTC; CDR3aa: CASSRSPPRGKTYEQYF
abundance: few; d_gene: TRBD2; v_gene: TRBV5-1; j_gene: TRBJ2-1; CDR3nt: TGCGCCAGCAGCTCCGGGGGAGCGGGAGCTTATGCCTACAATGAGCAGTTCTTC; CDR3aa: CASSSGGAGAYAYNEQFF
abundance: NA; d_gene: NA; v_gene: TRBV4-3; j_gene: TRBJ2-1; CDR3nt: TGCGCCAGCAGCCACGGCGGCTCGGGGGGCTCGAATGAGCAGTTCTTC; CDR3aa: CASSHGGSGGSNEQFF
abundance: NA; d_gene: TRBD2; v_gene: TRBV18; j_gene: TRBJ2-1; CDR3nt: TGTGCCAGCTCACCGCGGGTCCAAATCACTAGCGGGATAAACAATGAGCAGTTCTTC; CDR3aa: CASSPRVQITSGINNEQFF
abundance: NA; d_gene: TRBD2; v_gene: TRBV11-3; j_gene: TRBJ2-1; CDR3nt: TGTGCCAGCAGCTTAGAGAAGAGCGGGAGTAGTTACAATGAGCAGTTCTTC; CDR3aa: CASSLEKSGSSYNEQFF
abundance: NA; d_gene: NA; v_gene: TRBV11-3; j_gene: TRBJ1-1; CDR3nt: TGTGCCAGCAGCTTAGATGGGGCCACTGAAGCTTTCTTT; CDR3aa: CASSLDGATEAFF
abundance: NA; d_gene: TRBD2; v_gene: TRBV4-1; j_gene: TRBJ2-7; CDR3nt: TGCGCCAGCAGCCTTTGGGGACTAGCGACCTACGAGCAGTACTTC; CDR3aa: CASSLWGLATYEQYF
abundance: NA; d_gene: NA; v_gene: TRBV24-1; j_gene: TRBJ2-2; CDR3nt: TGTGCCACCAGTGCTTTAACGACCGGGGAGCTGTTTTTT; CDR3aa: CATSALTTGELFF
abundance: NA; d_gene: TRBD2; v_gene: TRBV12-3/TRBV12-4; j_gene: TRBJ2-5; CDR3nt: TGTGCCAGCAGTCGAAGCGGGAGTGAGACCCAGTACTTC; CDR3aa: CASSRSGSETQYF
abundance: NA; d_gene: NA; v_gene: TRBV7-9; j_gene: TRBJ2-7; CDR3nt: TGTGCCAACCACGAGCAGTACTTC; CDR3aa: CANHEQYF